This T cell receptor beta chain was recorded in a study of blood T cell repertoires in COVID-19. This CDR3 contains 14 residues. Germline V gene data show CDR1 as SNHLY and CDR2 as FYNNEI. Between the trimmed V and J ends, which lost 4 bases and 0 bases, there was a span of 7 bases. Produced via immunoSEQ multiplex PCR; TCRdb's table is partial and in-frame only. The sample contains about 98,000 clones, approximately 84% of which appear only once. The rearrangement links TRBV2 to TRBJ2-1, with D tentatively TRBD2 (5 bases). Sequencing was performed on peripheral blood. The receptor was derived from a middle-aged man with active or convalescent COVID-19. CDR3 in DNA: TGTGCCAGCAGTGGGGGAGTCTCCTACAATGAGCAGTTCTTC. It specifies CASSGGVSYNEQFF.